Listed below are T cell receptor beta chains from one sample, sequenced in a study of blood T cells in healthy people across ages. TCRdb reanalysed the 5' RACE reads using MiXCR and keeps one entry per CDR3 protein. Of 540,000 or so distinct CDR3 sequences listed, 20% to 30% are singletons. These data are also associated with another study on T cells of mothers and their children.

The material sequenced was blood. Receptors originate from a boy younger than 18 in good health. Each CDR3 is given with its conserved first and last residue. The D gene is left open where the match is weak. Size is stated for part of the rows, as once, few or many counts, or as a class when the clone is expanded.

j_call v_call clone_size d_call cdr3_aa cdr3_nt
TRBJ2-7 TRBV4-3 NA NA CASSQGFKQGHSYEQYF TGCGCCAGCAGCCAGGGGTTTAAACAGGGACACTCCTACGAGCAGTACTTC
TRBJ1-2 TRBV3-1 few NA CASSQKLRCKGFYGYTF TGTGCCAGCAGCCAAAAATTGAGGTGTAAGGGTTTCTATGGCTACACCTTC
TRBJ2-2 TRBV5-1 few NA CASSPSRPENTGELFF TGCGCCAGCAGCCCCTCCCGACCAGAGAACACCGGGGAGCTGTTTTTT
TRBJ1-2 TRBV6-1 NA NA CASPPAVPDGGHGYTF TGTGCCAGCCCTCCTGCAGTCCCGGACGGGGGTCATGGCTACACCTTC
TRBJ2-7 TRBV28 NA NA CASGGLGNYEQYF TGTGCCAGCGGTGGGCTAGGGAACTACGAGCAGTACTTC
TRBJ1-4 TRBV7-2 NA NA CASSLDGAGEKLFF TGTGCCAGCAGCTTAGATGGGGCGGGAGAAAAACTGTTTTTT
TRBJ2-5 TRBV9 many TRBD2 CASSVGEGLAEYF TGTGCCAGCAGCGTAGGGGAGGGACTGGCGGAGTACTTC
TRBJ1-1 TRBV7-9 NA NA CASSLAGSAEAFF TGTGCCAGCAGCTTAGCGGGGTCCGCTGAAGCTTTCTTT
TRBJ2-1 TRBV4-2 NA NA CASSPGLGGSSEQFF TGTGCCAGCAGCCCGGGGCTAGGGGGATCGAGTGAGCAGTTCTTC
TRBJ2-1 TRBV29-1 once TRBD2 CSVVVAASGSYNEQFF TGCAGCGTTGTTGTCGCGGCTAGCGGATCATACAATGAGCAGTTCTTC
TRBJ2-3 TRBV6-2/TRBV6-3 few NA CASSYSTEENTDTQYF TGTGCCAGCAGTTACTCGACGGAGGAGAACACAGATACGCAGTATTTT
TRBJ1-2 TRBV27 NA NA CASSGPGRNYGYTF TGTGCCAGCAGTGGACCGGGACGTAACTATGGCTACACCTTC
TRBJ2-7 TRBV9 NA TRBD2 CASSVGRDSGALYEQYF TGTGCCAGCAGCGTGGGTCGGGATAGCGGGGCTCTCTACGAGCAGTACTTC
TRBJ1-4 TRBV20-1 NA NA CSARRKGVANEKLFF TGCAGTGCTAGAAGGAAGGGGGTCGCTAATGAAAAACTGTTTTTT
TRBJ1-2 TRBV19 NA NA CASSILAGSGYTF TGTGCCAGTAGTATACTGGCAGGAAGTGGCTACACCTTC
TRBJ2-1 TRBV14 NA NA CASSQDWGADNEQFF TGTGCCAGCAGCCAAGATTGGGGAGCCGACAATGAGCAGTTCTTC
TRBJ2-5 TRBV16 few NA CASSQWDSPGEETQYF TGTGCCAGCAGCCAATGGGACTCTCCCGGGGAGGAGACCCAGTACTTC
TRBJ2-5 TRBV12-3/TRBV12-4 NA NA CASSPADRQETQYF TGTGCCAGCAGCCCCGCCGACAGGCAAGAGACCCAGTACTTC
TRBJ2-7 TRBV7-9 NA NA CASSLNLPSSYEQYF TGTGCCAGCAGTCTGAACCTCCCCAGCTCCTACGAGCAGTACTTC
TRBJ2-4 TRBV6-6 NA TRBD2 CASSRLAGGPRAKNIQYF TGTGCCAGCAGTCGACTAGCGGGGGGGCCGAGGGCAAAAAACATTCAGTACTTC
TRBJ2-2 TRBV29-1 few TRBD1 CSVGLPGGYTGELFF TGCAGCGTTGGACTCCCAGGGGGATACACCGGGGAGCTGTTTTTT
TRBJ2-7 TRBV29-1 NA TRBD1 CSASQGTGSPTYEQYF TGCAGCGCTAGTCAAGGGACAGGATCCCCCACCTACGAGCAGTACTTC
TRBJ2-1 TRBV20-1 NA NA CSAPGSRGGYNEQFF TGCAGTGCGCCCGGGAGTCGAGGGGGCTACAATGAGCAGTTCTTC
TRBJ2-5 TRBV5-8 few NA CASSWGQTEIQETQYF TGTGCCAGCAGCTGGGGGCAGACCGAGATACAAGAGACCCAGTACTTC
TRBJ1-2 TRBV9 few TRBD1 CASSPATGYNYGYTF TGTGCCAGTAGCCCTGCGACAGGGTACAACTATGGCTACACCTTC
TRBJ2-7 TRBV6-1 NA TRBD2 CASNDSGSSYEQYF TGTGCCAGCAATGATAGCGGGAGCTCCTACGAGCAGTACTTC
TRBJ1-2 TRBV5-1 few TRBD1 CASSLPQGVTNYGYTF TGCGCCAGCAGCTTGCCGCAGGGGGTAACTAACTATGGCTACACCTTC
TRBJ2-2 TRBV7-2 few TRBD2 CASSLGLANTGELFF TGTGCCAGCAGCTTAGGACTAGCAAACACCGGGGAGCTGTTTTTT
TRBJ2-1 TRBV24-1 NA NA CATSDTRGPLNEQFF TGTGCCACCAGTGATACGCGGGGCCCCCTCAATGAGCAGTTCTTC
TRBJ2-1 TRBV24-1 NA NA CATSDSRGEQFF TGTGCCACCAGTGATTCCAGGGGTGAGCAGTTCTTC
TRBJ2-7 TRBV9 NA NA CASSVEDDYEQYF TGTGCCAGCAGCGTAGAGGACGACTACGAGCAGTACTTC
TRBJ2-5 TRBV9 few NA CASSVAPLEMETQYF TGTGCCAGCAGCGTAGCCCCCCTTGAAATGGAGACCCAGTACTTC
TRBJ2-1 TRBV24-1 NA TRBD2 CATSATDGREGEQFF TGTGCCACCAGTGCAACGGACGGCAGGGAGGGTGAGCAGTTCTTC
TRBJ2-5 TRBV7-8 NA NA CASSSERWGSQTQYF TGTGCCAGCAGCTCCGAACGCTGGGGGTCCCAGACCCAGTACTTC
TRBJ2-1 TRBV4-2 few NA CASSQVGGDRPYNEQFF TGTGCCAGCAGCCAAGTTGGGGGGGACAGGCCCTACAATGAGCAGTTCTTC
TRBJ2-1 TRBV24-1 many NA CATSDRARDDEQFF TGTGCCACCAGTGATCGGGCTCGGGACGATGAGCAGTTCTTC
TRBJ2-1 TRBV27 NA TRBD1 CASSTGTDYNEQFF TGTGCCAGCAGTACCGGGACAGACTACAATGAGCAGTTCTTC
TRBJ2-1 TRBV9 few NA CASSVGGVPSDEQFF TGTGCCAGCAGCGTAGGGGGCGTACCCAGCGATGAGCAGTTCTTC
TRBJ1-1 TRBV11-1 NA NA CASSLEVAGNTEAFF TGTGCCAGCAGCTTAGAAGTCGCCGGTAACACTGAAGCTTTCTTT
TRBJ1-6 TRBV6-5 few NA CASSYSTGLGDSPLHF TGTGCCAGCAGTTACTCGACGGGTTTAGGAGATTCACCCCTCCACTTT
TRBJ1-2 TRBV6-5 NA NA CASSDSLGGGYTF TGTGCCAGCAGTGACTCGTTGGGAGGTGGCTACACCTTC
TRBJ2-1 TRBV5-1 many TRBD2 CASSSPSGLAGNEQFF TGCGCCAGCAGCTCGCCCTCGGGGCTAGCGGGAAATGAGCAGTTCTTC